The rows below give T cell receptor beta chains drawn from one sample of a study of T-cell memory formation after mild COVID-19. TCRdb analysed the 5' RACE reads with MiXCR anew, one entry per CDR3 protein. The table includes about 110,000 distinct CDR3 sequences, around 17% detected once. The sample taken for sequencing was PBMCs or a T cell subset sorted from them (not recorded which). The receptor source for this set is a man between 18 and 29 years old who had mild COVID-19 (a few samples of this study predate the infection). Cell type and time point are not known. CDR3s include the opening cysteine and the closing phenylalanine or tryptophan. A D gene is named only where the DNA matches it firmly. Only part of the rows carry a size: once, few, many, or a class if the clone is expanded.

clone_size	v_call	j_call	d_call	cdr3_aa	cdr3_nt
-	TRBV6-5	TRBJ1-6	-	CASSYRPQSPLHF	TGTGCCAGCAGTTACAGGCCTCAATCACCCCTCCACTTT
-	TRBV4-1	TRBJ1-2	-	CASSQDLAAYGYTF	TGCGCCAGCAGCCAAGATTTGGCGGCCTATGGCTACACCTTC
few	TRBV20-1	TRBJ2-1	TRBD1	CSARDDLGGGYDEQFF	TGCAGTGCTAGAGATGACCTAGGGGGCGGATATGATGAGCAGTTCTTC
few	TRBV5-6	TRBJ1-1	-	CASSPPSGGAQAFF	TGTGCCAGCAGCCCACCCTCGGGGGGGGCCCAAGCTTTCTTT
-	TRBV12-3/TRBV12-4	TRBJ2-5	-	CASSWERRSTQYF	TGTGCCAGCAGTTGGGAAAGACGTTCGACCCAGTACTTC
-	TRBV20-1	TRBJ2-2	-	CSAGRENTGELFF	TGCAGTGCTGGACGTGAAAACACCGGGGAGCTGTTTTTT
-	TRBV10-2	TRBJ2-1	TRBD2	CASHIGGGNEQFF	TGCGCCAGTCACATCGGGGGGGGCAATGAGCAGTTCTTC
-	TRBV28	TRBJ2-1	-	CASSRPYGGPRDEQFF	TGTGCCAGCAGTCGACCCTACGGGGGGCCTAGGGATGAGCAGTTCTTC
few	TRBV28	TRBJ1-2	-	CAARVGNYGYTF	TGTGCCGCAAGGGTAGGAAACTATGGCTACACCTTC
-	TRBV9	TRBJ2-7	-	CASSVDLGPYEQYF	TGTGCCAGCAGCGTAGATCTAGGGCCCTACGAGCAGTACTTC
-	TRBV5-1	TRBJ2-7	-	CASKRDGMPYEQYF	TGCGCCAGCAAAAGGGACGGGATGCCCTACGAGCAGTACTTC
few	TRBV10-3	TRBJ2-5	-	CAISVAALETQYF	TGTGCCATCAGTGTCGCGGCACTGGAGACCCAGTACTTC
-	TRBV28	TRBJ1-6	-	CASSSPGEDVGNSPLHF	TGTGCCAGCAGTTCCCCCGGCGAGGATGTAGGGAATTCACCCCTCCACTTT
few	TRBV11-2	TRBJ2-5	TRBD1	CASSVGTGAVVETQYF	TGTGCCAGCAGCGTCGGGACAGGGGCCGTCGTGGAGACCCAGTACTTC
-	TRBV4-3	TRBJ2-7	-	CASSQFSGTTQGEQYF	TGCGCCAGCAGCCAATTCTCCGGGACTACACAGGGGGAGCAGTACTTC
-	TRBV29-1	TRBJ1-2	TRBD1	CSVDEDRGRNGYTF	TGCAGCGTGGACGAGGACAGGGGGCGAAATGGCTACACCTTC
many	TRBV27	TRBJ2-3	-	CASRMGRRTDTQYF	TGTGCCAGCAGGATGGGCAGGAGGACAGATACGCAGTATTTT
-	TRBV12-3/TRBV12-4	TRBJ1-2	-	CASSLRVGMNGYTF	TGTGCCAGCAGTCTCCGGGTCGGGATGAATGGCTACACCTTC
few	TRBV9	TRBJ2-2	TRBD1	CASSTDRGKGTGELFF	TGTGCCAGCAGCACGGACAGGGGGAAGGGCACCGGGGAGCTGTTTTTT
-	TRBV4-2	TRBJ2-3	TRBD2	CASSQALAADGTQYF	TGTGCCAGCAGCCAAGCGCTAGCGGCTGATGGTACGCAGTATTTT
few	TRBV3-1	TRBJ2-5	-	CASARGQETQYF	TGTGCCAGCGCCCGGGGGCAAGAGACCCAGTACTTC
-	TRBV5-6	TRBJ2-1	TRBD2	CASSLAGGEQFF	TGTGCCAGCAGCTTGGCGGGGGGTGAGCAGTTCTTC
few	TRBV18	TRBJ2-2	-	CASSTPDGELFF	TGTGCCAGCTCAACGCCGGACGGGGAGCTGTTTTTT
once	TRBV18	TRBJ2-6	-	CASSPGRPSSGANVLTF	TGTGCCAGCTCACCAGGGCGACCCAGCTCTGGGGCCAACGTCCTGACTTTC
few	TRBV7-2	TRBJ1-5	-	CASHPRGGGNQPQHF	TGTGCCAGTCACCCTCGGGGGGGCGGCAATCAGCCCCAGCATTTT
few	TRBV7-9	TRBJ2-5	TRBD2	CASYTGTSGIKETQYF	TGTGCCAGCTACACCGGGACTAGCGGGATTAAAGAGACCCAGTACTTC
-	TRBV7-2	TRBJ1-4	-	CASSLAFTWGEKLFF	TGTGCCAGCAGCTTAGCGTTCACTTGGGGCGAAAAACTGTTTTTT
-	TRBV7-9	TRBJ2-3	TRBD2	CASSISSVLAGALTDTQYF	TGTGCCAGCAGCATATCCTCGGTTCTAGCGGGGGCCCTCACAGATACGCAGTATTTT
-	TRBV6-5	TRBJ1-5	-	CASSYFGADQPQHF	TGTGCCAGCAGTTACTTCGGGGCTGATCAGCCCCAGCATTTT
-	TRBV12-3/TRBV12-4	TRBJ1-5	TRBD1	CASRQDRYSNQPQHF	TGTGCCAGCAGACAGGACAGGTATAGCAATCAGCCCCAGCATTTT
-	TRBV9	TRBJ2-5	TRBD1	CASSDPDRGVNQETQYF	TGTGCCAGCAGCGACCCCGACAGGGGGGTGAACCAAGAGACCCAGTACTTC
few	TRBV3-1	TRBJ2-7	-	CASSQRGLGGYEQYF	TGTGCCAGCAGCCAGCGAGGCCTTGGAGGTTACGAGCAGTACTTC
-	TRBV7-6	TRBJ2-2	TRBD1	CASSLSGGPPGELFF	TGTGCCAGCAGCTTATCAGGGGGACCTCCCGGGGAGCTGTTTTTT
few	TRBV27	TRBJ1-1	-	CASGASAEAFF	TGTGCCAGCGGCGCGTCCGCTGAAGCTTTCTTT
-	TRBV9	TRBJ2-5	-	CASSTSSREAWETQYF	TGTGCCAGCAGCACGAGTTCCAGGGAGGCGTGGGAGACCCAGTACTTC
few	TRBV7-2	TRBJ2-5	TRBD2	CASVSGAGKETQYF	TGTGCCAGCGTGTCCGGAGCGGGGAAAGAGACCCAGTACTTC
few	TRBV12-3/TRBV12-4	TRBJ2-2	-	CASSLAGGHSNTGELFF	TGTGCCAGCAGTTTAGCAGGAGGTCACTCGAACACCGGGGAGCTGTTTTTT
many	TRBV29-1	TRBJ2-7	-	CSVGNGGHSYEQYF	TGCAGCGTTGGGAACGGGGGTCACTCCTACGAGCAGTACTTC
-	TRBV7-2	TRBJ2-3	-	CASTKGGGTDTQYF	TGTGCCAGCACCAAAGGGGGTGGCACAGATACGCAGTATTTT
-	TRBV18	TRBJ2-7	-	CASSQNPLGAYEQYF	TGTGCCAGCTCCCAAAATCCCCTTGGAGCGTACGAGCAGTACTTC
-	TRBV7-2	TRBJ2-2	-	CASSLQGGAGELFF	TGTGCCAGCAGTTTACAGGGAGGGGCCGGGGAGCTGTTTTTT
many	TRBV5-1	TRBJ1-2	-	CASSLEPTANYGYTF	TGCGCCAGCAGCCTAGAGCCGACAGCAAACTATGGCTACACCTTC
many	TRBV5-8	TRBJ2-1	-	CASSFGSSYNEQFF	TGTGCCAGCAGCTTCGGGAGCTCCTACAATGAGCAGTTCTTC
few	TRBV29-1	TRBJ2-3	-	CSANEDADTQYF	TGCAGCGCCAACGAGGACGCAGATACGCAGTATTTT
few	TRBV20-1	TRBJ1-6	-	CSASTRYSPLHF	TGCAGTGCTAGCACCAGGTATTCACCCCTCCACTTT
-	TRBV10-3	TRBJ2-5	-	CAINRDPMETQYF	TGTGCCATCAATCGGGACCCCATGGAGACCCAGTACTTC
-	TRBV5-1	TRBJ2-3	-	CASSRPPSDTQYF	TGCGCCAGCAGCCGCCCCCCCTCGGATACGCAGTATTTT
-	TRBV6-1	TRBJ1-5	-	CASSWVRLENQPQHF	TGTGCCAGCAGCTGGGTCAGGTTGGAGAATCAGCCCCAGCATTTT
-	TRBV7-3	TRBJ2-5	TRBD1	CASSLDRESETQYF	TGTGCCAGCAGCTTGGACAGGGAGTCCGAGACCCAGTACTTC